These 6 T cell receptor beta chains were all obtained from the same sample, sequenced in a study of control samples from healthy donors and cancer patients. Profiled with immunoSEQ multiplex PCR; TCRdb holds only in-frame clones, not every one. The table has some 140,000 clones, 80% to 95% seen once. The sequencing input was blood. Receptors were obtained from a man aged 30-40 years in good health.

The chain is built from TRBV10-3 and TRBJ2-7; D assignment may be TRBD1 or TRBD2 (5 bases each). CDR3 size: 15 residues. V was trimmed by 4 bases and J by 1 base, leaving 14 bases between them. Germline V gives CDR1 ENHRY, CDR2 SYGVKD. DNA of the CDR3: TGTGCCATCAGTGCACCGGGACGGTCTTCCTACGAGCAGTACTTC. Translated: CAISAPGRSSYEQYF.

V usage is TRBV3-1 (or the pseudogene TRBV3-2) and J usage is TRBJ2-1; 10 nucleotides line up with TRBD2. This CDR3 is 15 amino acids long. V lost 4 bases to trimming and J lost 6 bases; unmatched junction nucleotides: 6. From germline, CDR1 is LGHDT and CDR2 YNNKEL (reference sequence). CDR3 region: CASSLIAGGSNEQFF. CDR3 sequence (DNA): TGTGCCAGCAGCCTTATAGCGGGAGGTTCCAATGAGCAGTTCTTC.

V usage is TRBV19 and J usage is TRBJ2-5; D gene ambiguous. Trimming pared 3 bases from V and 0 bases from J, leaving 8 bases between. Per the germline V gene, CDR1 is LNHDA and CDR2 is SQIVND (reference sequence). The length of the CDR3 is 14 residues. In DNA form, the CDR3 reads TGTGCCAGTAGTATGGTTGGTCACCAAGAGACCCAGTACTTC. This sequence encodes CASSMVGHQETQYF.

The chain joins TRBV29-1 to TRBJ2-3; D may be TRBD2 (6 bases). Trimming pared 3 bases from V and 9 bases from J, leaving 13 bases between. Germline CDR1 reads SQVTM; CDR2 reads ANQGSEA. This CDR3 region has 12 residues. The CDR3: CSVDGRGLTQYF. In DNA form, the CDR3 reads TGCAGCGTTGACGGGAGAGGGTTGACGCAGTATTTT.

V usage is TRBV28 and J usage is TRBJ2-1; D ambiguous. Germline lookup yields CDR1 MDHEN and CDR2 SYDVKM. Trimming removed 5 bases at V and 6 bases at J, with 5 bases between. CDR3 length: 11 amino acids. The CDR3 region has the DNA TGTGCCAGCAGTCACCTCAATGAGCAGTTCTTC. Amino acid sequence: CASSHLNEQFF.

J is TRBJ2-1 and V is TRBV6-4, with 14 bases fitting TRBD2. V gave up 4 bases and J gave up 9 bases; unmatched junction bases: 5. Germline values: CDR1 MRHNA, CDR2 SNTAGT. The CDR3 runs to 15 residues. DNA of the CDR3: TGTGCCAGCAGTGGAGGACTAGCGGGAGGAGGTGAGCAGTTCTTC. It codes for CASSGGLAGGGEQFF.